What follows describes a single T cell receptor beta chain. This sample is drawn from a study of blood T cell repertoires in COVID-19. For the study at large: Spain, Italy and the United States supplied samples that represented acute and convalescent COVID-19. Sample material is recorded as cDNA or gDNA derived from T cells, B-cell-depleted T cells, or PBMCs.

In the original analysis: By means of reference gene primer amplification, nucleated cell counts were estimated. The method was immunoSEQ multiplex PCR; TCRdb's version includes in-frame clones alone and lacks a portion of them. V and J calls and clone size are copied from that table; D and trimming were computed from the DNA. The sample shows 100,000 to 110,000 clones, just under 80% of them seen only once. The source is a woman in her seventies with acute or convalescent COVID-19. The sample consisted of peripheral blood.

Written as DNA, the CDR3 is TGTGCCAGCTCAGGACAGACAGGGGGGAACACTGAAGCTTTCTTT. Its protein product is CASSGQTGGNTEAFF. The chain joins TRBV18 to TRBJ1-1; 9 nucleotides align to TRBD1. The length of the CDR3 is 15 residues. Germline CDR1 reads KGHSH; CDR2 reads LQKENI. Losses at the gene ends were 5 bases for V and 1 base for J; bases not matched to a gene: 5.